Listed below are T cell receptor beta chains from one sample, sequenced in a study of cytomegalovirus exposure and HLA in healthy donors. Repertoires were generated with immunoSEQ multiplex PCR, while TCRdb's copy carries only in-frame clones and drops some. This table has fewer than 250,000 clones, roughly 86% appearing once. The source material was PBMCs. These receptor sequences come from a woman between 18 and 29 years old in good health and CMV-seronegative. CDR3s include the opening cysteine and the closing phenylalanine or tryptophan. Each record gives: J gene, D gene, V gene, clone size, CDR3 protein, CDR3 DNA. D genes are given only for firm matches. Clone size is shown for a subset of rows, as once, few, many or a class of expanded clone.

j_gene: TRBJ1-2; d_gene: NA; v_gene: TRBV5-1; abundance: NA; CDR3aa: CASSLLENYGYTF; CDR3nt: TGCGCCAGCAGCTTGCTAGAGAACTATGGCTACACCTTC
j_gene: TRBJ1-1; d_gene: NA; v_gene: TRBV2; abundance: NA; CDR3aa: CASSEKGSTEAFF; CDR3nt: TGTGCCAGCAGTGAGAAGGGGTCCACTGAAGCTTTCTTT
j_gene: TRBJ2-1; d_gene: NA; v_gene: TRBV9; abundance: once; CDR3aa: CASSSGLHEQFF; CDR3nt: TGTGCCAGCAGCTCGGGACTCCATGAGCAGTTCTTC
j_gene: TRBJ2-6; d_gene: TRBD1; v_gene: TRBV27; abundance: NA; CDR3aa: CASSSLPGQGSGANVLTF; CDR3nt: TGTGCCAGCAGTTCCTTACCGGGACAGGGATCCGGGGCCAACGTCCTGACTTTC
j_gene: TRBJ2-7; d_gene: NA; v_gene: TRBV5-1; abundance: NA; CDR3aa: CASSQTRDSYEQYF; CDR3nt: TGCGCCAGCAGCCAGACGCGGGACTCCTACGAGCAGTACTTC
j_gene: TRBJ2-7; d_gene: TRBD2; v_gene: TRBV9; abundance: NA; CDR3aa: CASSVLAGGYEQYF; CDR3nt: TGTGCCAGCAGCGTGCTAGCGGGGGGCTACGAGCAGTACTTC
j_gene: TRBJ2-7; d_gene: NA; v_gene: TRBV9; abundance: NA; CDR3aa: CASSVGPAEISYEQYF; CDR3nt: TGTGCCAGCAGCGTAGGTCCAGCGGAAATCTCCTACGAGCAGTACTTC
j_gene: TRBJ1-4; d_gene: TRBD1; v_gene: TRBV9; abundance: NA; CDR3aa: CASSVDGQGAEKLFF; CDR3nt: TGTGCCAGCAGCGTAGATGGACAGGGGGCTGAAAAACTGTTTTTT
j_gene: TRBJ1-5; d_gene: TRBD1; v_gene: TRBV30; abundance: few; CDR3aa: CAWRATGASNQPQHF; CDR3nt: TGTGCCTGGAGGGCGACAGGGGCGAGCAATCAGCCCCAGCATTTT
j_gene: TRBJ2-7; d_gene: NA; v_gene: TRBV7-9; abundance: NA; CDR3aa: CASSPLGGGTYEQYF; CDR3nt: TGTGCCAGCAGCCCATTAGGAGGAGGGACTTACGAGCAGTACTTC
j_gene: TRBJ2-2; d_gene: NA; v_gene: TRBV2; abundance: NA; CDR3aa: CASSDSLGELFF; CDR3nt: TGTGCCAGCAGTGACTCCCTCGGGGAGCTGTTTTTT